What follows is one T cell receptor beta chain and its context. Antigen unknown. The data were taken from a study of CD8+ T cells in alopecia areata. Whole-study results and caveats: Alopecia totalis/universalis scalp especially showed more expanded CD8+ clones than normal scalp. Relative to mice, TCR sharing across patients was less clear, a difference possibly HLA-related.

Once RNA had been extracted, it was reverse transcribed into cDNA to act as the sequencing template. TCRdb's table, derived via immunoSEQ multiplex PCR, lists solely in-frame clones and lacks some. The sample shows 55,000 to 65,000 clones, around 47% of them seen only once. The CDR3 has 14 residues. Trimming at V came to 9 bases and at J to 2 bases, leaving 7 bases not matched to a gene. The germline gives CDR1 SGHVS, CDR2 FQNEAQ. Cell sorting was applied to PBMCs, and CD4+ and CD8+ T cells were collected. The sequence derives from a human donor with alopecia areata. J is TRBJ1-2 and V is TRBV7-8; 9 positions agree with TRBD1. Specimen: NKG2D-low CD8+ T cells sorted from blood. CDR3 nucleotide sequence: TGTGCCAGTTGGACAGGGGAAGAGAACTATGGCTACACCTTC. This encodes CASWTGEENYGYTF.